The 15 T cell receptor beta chains below were found in one sample sequenced in a study of T cells in Graves' hyperthyroidism and ophthalmopathy. Regions amplified from RNA transcripts were the TCR beta CDR3 regions. A set of HTBI primers served as the primers for a first-round RT-PCR of the TCR CDR3. TCRdb reanalysed the multiplex PCR reads using MiXCR and keeps one entry per CDR3 protein. The repertoire holds fewer than 650,000 distinct CDR3 sequences, with around 50% as singletons. Sequenced: peripheral blood or thyroid tissue (not recorded which). All receptors derive from an adult woman with Graves' disease, either hyperthyroidism or ophthalmopathy (not recorded which).

Only a few counts were recorded for this clonotype. The J gene is TRBJ1-4, the V gene TRBV20-1; unclear D gene. Germline CDR1 reads DFQATT; CDR2 reads SNEGSKA (reference sequence). The CDR3 loop spans 11 amino acids. Trimming pared 2 bases from V and 7 bases from J, leaving 5 bases between. CDR3 coding DNA: TGCAGTGCTAGATTGTTTGAAAAACTGTTTTTT. Translating it yields CSARLFEKLFF.

In this sample, this clonotype turned up many times. The chain combines TRBV5-1 with TRBJ1-5, with D unclear. The CDR3 consists of 13 residues. Germline V lookup: CDR1 SGHRS, CDR2 YFSETQ. V was clipped by 4 bases and J by 7 bases, with 12 bases between them. The CDR3 region has the DNA TGCGCCAGCAGCCCGACACTGGGGCAGCCCCAGCATTTT. As protein: CASSPTLGQPQHF.

The table lists this clonotype with a few counts. A read error may explain this, as a much larger clone is one base away. The chain has TRBV7-9 and TRBJ2-5, with TRBD2 as a possible D gene (5 bases). Germline V CDR1 and CDR2: SEHNR, FQNEAQ (reference sequence). The CDR3 is made up of 14 amino acids. As DNA, the CDR3 is TGTGCCAGCAGCTTATGGACCGGGGAAGAGGCCCAGTACTTC. This translates into CASSLWTGEEAQYF. Full variable domain (rest looked up from reference TRBV7-9 and TRBJ2-5): DTGVSQNPRHKITKRGQNVTFRCDPISEHNRLYWYRQTLGQGPEFLTYFQNEAQLEKSRLLSDRFSAERPKGSFSTLEIQRTEQGDSAMYLCASSLWTGEEAQYFGPGTRLLVL.

This clonotype has just one count. The chain links TRBV5-1 to TRBJ1-1, with TRBD1 as a possible D gene (5 bases). Germline CDR1 and CDR2: SGHRS and YFSETQ. V was trimmed by 4 bases and J by 4 bases, leaving 11 bases between them. The CDR3 has 13 residues. The chain's CDR3 is CASSVGVATEAFF. The CDR3 DNA reads TGCGCCAGCAGCGTAGGGGTGGCCACTGAAGCTTTCTTT. The full variable domain, its missing parts supplied by reference TRBV5-1 and TRBJ1-1, is KAGVTQTPRYLIKTRGQQVTLSCSPISGHRSVSWYQQTPGQGLQFLFEYFSETQRNKGNFPGRFSGRQFSNSRSEMNVSTLELGDSALYLCASSVGVATEAFFGQGTRLTVV.

This chain links TRBV12-3 or TRBV12-4 with TRBJ2-5; 12 bases are shared with TRBD2. V shed 6 bases, J shed 4 bases, and the junction held 6 bases outside the gene matches. The CDR3 is 15 amino acids. In DNA, the CDR3 is TGTGCCAGCAGGACTAGCGGGAGATTCGGAGAGACCCAGTACTTC. This translates into CASRTSGRFGETQYF.

The rearrangement joins TRBV2 to TRBJ1-6; D is possibly TRBD1 (5 bases). V was trimmed by 7 bases and J by 7 bases, leaving 14 bases between them. Per germline, CDR1 SNHLY and CDR2 FYNNEI. The CDR3 contains 14 residues. The CDR3 loop reads CASKEGLGNSPLHF. Here the CDR3 DNA reads TGTGCCAGCAAGGAGGGGCTAGGGAATTCACCCCTCCACTTT.

This sequence joins TRBV2 and TRBJ1-1, with no clear D. The germline V and J ends were trimmed by 2 bases and 4 bases, with 14 bases remaining between them. Germline V CDR1 and CDR2: SNHLY, FYNNEI. The CDR3 extends over 15 amino acids. The DNA of the CDR3 is TGTGCCAGCAGTGAAACCCTGGGGTATGGCACTGAAGCTTTCTTT. It encodes CASSETLGYGTEAFF. Complete variable domain (other parts from reference TRBV2 and TRBJ1-1): EPEVTQTPSHQVTQMGQEVILRCVPISNHLYFYWYRQILGQKVEFLVSFYNNEISEKSEIFDDQFSVERPDGSNFTLKIRSTKLEDSAMYFCASSETLGYGTEAFFGQGTRLTVV.

This clonotype occurred many times. The chain has TRBV20-1 and TRBJ2-5, with 7 bases that match TRBD2. The trim removed 5 bases at V and 4 bases at J, leaving 10 bases unmatched. CDR3 length: 14 amino acids. Germline CDR1 reads DFQATT; CDR2 reads SNEGSKA (reference sequence). CDR3 DNA: TGCAGTGCTGCTAGCGGTCCTGGGGGAGAGACCCAGTACTTC. Amino acid sequence: CSAASGPGGETQYF.

The V and J genes are TRBV7-2 and TRBJ1-4, with 7 bases matching TRBD1. The CDR3 contains 14 residues. J was trimmed by 0 bases and V by 11 bases; bases with no gene match: 6. Looked up from germline, CDR1 is SGHTA and CDR2 is FQGNSA. Written as DNA, the CDR3 is TGTGCCTGCGGGGACAGCGCAACTAATGAAAAACTGTTTTTT. This translates into CACGDSATNEKLFF.

There are many counts of this clonotype. This sequence joins TRBV6-5 and TRBJ1-1; D is unresolved. This CDR3 spans 15 amino acids. Looked up from germline, CDR1 is MNHEY and CDR2 is SVGAGI. The V and J ends lost 6 bases and 1 base respectively, with 15 bases between them. The CDR3 region is CASRALDGRNTEAFF. CDR3 bases: TGTGCCAGCAGGGCTCTGGACGGGAGGAACACTGAAGCTTTCTTT.

The chain links TRBV5-1 to TRBJ2-2, with a weak D call TRBD2 (7 bases). V gave up 4 bases and J gave up 5 bases, with 18 bases separating them. The CDR3 spans 16 residues. In germline, CDR1 is SGHRS, CDR2 YFSETQ. In nucleotides, the CDR3 is TGCGCCAGCAGCCGGGGGGCGCTAGCGGAGACCGGGGAGCTGTTTTTT. This sequence encodes CASSRGALAETGELFF.

The rearrangement links TRBV19 to TRBJ1-1; maybe TRBD1 (6 bases). The CDR3 is made up of 13 amino acids. Per germline, CDR1 LNHDA and CDR2 SQIVND (reference sequence). Trimming cost V 6 bases and J 4 bases, with 12 bases left between them. The CDR3 loop is CASSKGVSTEAFF. CDR3 coding DNA: TGTGCCAGTAGCAAGGGGGTTAGCACTGAAGCTTTCTTT.

A few counts support this clonotype. This sequence joins TRBV10-3 and TRBJ2-2; D unclear. Germline V CDR1 and CDR2: ENHRY, SYGVKD. V was trimmed by 7 bases and J by 8 bases, leaving 11 bases between them. The CDR3 is 12 residues long. CDR3 residues: CAITAETGELFF. The CDR3 DNA sequence: TGTGCCATCACAGCAGAGACGGGGGAGCTGTTTTTT.

The V gene is TRBV10-3, the J gene TRBJ2-5, with D possibly being TRBD1 (6 bases). CDR1 and CDR2 (germline): ENHRY, SYGVKD. The CDR3 length is 14 residues. The V end was cut by 6 bases, the J end by 5 bases, with 16 bases between. DNA for the CDR3: TGTGCCATCAGCCGGACCTGGGGGCAGGAGACCCAGTACTTC. Protein product: CAISRTWGQETQYF.

A few counts support this clonotype. Sequence at one end of the junction differs from germline and may be a read error. This chain uses TRBV7-9 with TRBJ2-7, with D possibly matching TRBD2 (6 bases). Germline V lookup: CDR1 SEHNR, CDR2 FQNEAQ (reference sequence). This CDR3 spans 16 amino acids. CDR3 sequence reads: CASSLDPSESFLEQYF. In DNA form, the CDR3 reads TGCGCCAGCAGCCTCGATCCTAGCGAGAGTTTTCTCGAGCAGTACTTC.